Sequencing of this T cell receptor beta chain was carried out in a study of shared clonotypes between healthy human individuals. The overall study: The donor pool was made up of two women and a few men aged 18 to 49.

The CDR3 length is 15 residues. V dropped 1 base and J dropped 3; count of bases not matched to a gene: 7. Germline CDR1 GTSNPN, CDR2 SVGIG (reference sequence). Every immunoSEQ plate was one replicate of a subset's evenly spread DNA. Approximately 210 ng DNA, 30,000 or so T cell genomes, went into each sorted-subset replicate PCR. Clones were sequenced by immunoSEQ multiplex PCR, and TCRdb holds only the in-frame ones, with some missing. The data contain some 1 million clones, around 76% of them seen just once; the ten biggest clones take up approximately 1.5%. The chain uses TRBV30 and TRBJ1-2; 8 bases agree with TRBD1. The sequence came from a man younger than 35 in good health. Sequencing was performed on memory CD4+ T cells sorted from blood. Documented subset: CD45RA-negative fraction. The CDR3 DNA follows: TGTGCCTGGAGTGCGAACAGGGGGGCCGACTATGGCTACACCTTC. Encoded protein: CAWSANRGADYGYTF.